The 5 T cell receptor beta chains below were found in one sample sequenced in a study of molecular identifiers for immune sequencing clone quantification. TCRdb itself ran the PCR reads through MiXCR, one entry per CDR3 protein. The sample includes a few hundred thousand distinct CDR3 sequences, about a quarter of them seen just once. The sample was naive CD8+ T cells from blood, with Jurkat cell RNA spiked in. Subset reported: FACS-sorted CD8+CD4-CCR7+CD45RA+ naive T cells. These receptors all stem from a human donor in good health. Some libraries in this study had Jurkat cell RNA spiked in.

This clonotype was seen more than once but under ten times. Here the CDR3 omits its conserved ending phenylalanine or tryptophan, so a read error is the likely source. The chain couples TRBV19 to TRBJ2-3, with D tentatively TRBD2 (6 bases). This CDR3 contains 16 residues. Germline CDR1 is LNHDA and CDR2 is SQIVND (reference sequence). With 1 base removed from V and 0 bases from J, the gap between germline ends came to 11 bases. The CDR3 sequence is CASSIVRRGSTDTQYL. The CDR3 DNA is TGTGCCAGTAGTATAGTCCGGCGGGGTAGCACAGATACGCAGTATCTT.

This clonotype was found many times. The chain joins TRBV6-5 to TRBJ2-7; D uncertain. CDR1 MNHEY and CDR2 SVGAGI come from the germline V gene. The CDR3 length is 14 residues. V was clipped by 2 bases and J by 3 bases, with 11 bases between them. The CDR3, as DNA: TGTGCCAGCAGTTACGGGCACGCCGGCTACGAGCAGTACTTC. Its protein is CASSYGHAGYEQYF.

This clonotype was found many times. This rearrangement joins TRBV2 to TRBJ1-2; 11 nucleotides line up with TRBD1. In germline, CDR1 is SNHLY, CDR2 FYNNEI. The junction had 7 bases not matched to a gene; V was cut back by 4 bases and J by 6 bases. CDR3 length: 15 amino acids. CDR3 DNA sequence: TGTGCCAGCAGTGCCGAGGACAGGGGGCATCATGGCTACACCTTC. This codes for CASSAEDRGHHGYTF.

For this clonotype: The junction and the germline gene differ at one end; a read error may be behind it. The chain links TRBV6-5 to TRBJ2-3; a weak D match, TRBD2 (5 bases). The germline gives CDR1 MNHEY, CDR2 SVGAGI. CDR3 length: 16 amino acids. CDR3 loop: CASSGRRRASTDTKYF. CDR3 DNA: TGTGCCAGCAGCGGCCGACGGAGAGCTAGCACAGATACGAAGTATTTT.

The sample holds many counts of this clonotype. This chain uses TRBV27 with TRBJ2-5, with 7 bases that match TRBD2. Unmatched junction bases numbered 8, after V lost 6 bases and J lost 4 bases. CDR3 length: 14 amino acids. Per germline, CDR1 MNHEY and CDR2 SMNVEV (reference sequence). The CDR3 coding sequence is TGTGCCAGCAGCATCGGGAGGATTGCAGAGACCCAGTACTTC. Its protein is CASSIGRIAETQYF.